Listed below are T cell receptor beta chains from one sample, sequenced in a study of blood T cells in healthy people across ages. TCRdb reprocessed the 5' RACE reads with MiXCR, giving one entry per CDR3 protein. The table shows roughly 1.7 million distinct CDR3 sequences, with about 35% occurring only once. Sequencing input: blood. The receptors stem from a woman aged 30 to 39 in good health. Each CDR3 is given with its conserved first and last residue. D genes are given only for firm matches. Clone size is stated in some rows and not others, as once, few, many or a class when expanded.

CDR3nt: TGTGCCAGCAGCCAAGAGGGGGGGCGGTCAGATACGCAGTATTTT
CDR3aa: CASSQEGGRSDTQYF
j_gene: TRBJ2-3
abundance: -
v_gene: TRBV3-1
d_gene: -

CDR3nt: TGTGCCAGCAGTCTTAGAATGACACATGGGATGGAGACCCAGTACTTC
CDR3aa: CASSLRMTHGMETQYF
j_gene: TRBJ2-5
abundance: -
v_gene: TRBV7-9
d_gene: -

CDR3nt: TGTGCCAGCAGCCGGGACAGTCAACCTACCTACGAGCAGTACTTC
CDR3aa: CASSRDSQPTYEQYF
j_gene: TRBJ2-7
abundance: few
v_gene: TRBV3-1
d_gene: TRBD1

CDR3nt: TGTGCCAGCAGCGACCATCAGACAGGGGACCACGAGCAGTACTTC
CDR3aa: CASSDHQTGDHEQYF
j_gene: TRBJ2-7
abundance: once
v_gene: TRBV2
d_gene: TRBD1

CDR3nt: TGTGCCAGCAGCCAAGATGGACTAGCGGAGAGGGGTCCAGTCTATGAGCAGTTCTTC
CDR3aa: CASSQDGLAERGPVYEQFF
j_gene: TRBJ2-1
abundance: -
v_gene: TRBV3-1
d_gene: TRBD2

CDR3nt: TGTGCCAGCAGCCTGGACAGGTTCGACTATGGCTACACCTTC
CDR3aa: CASSLDRFDYGYTF
j_gene: TRBJ1-2
abundance: -
v_gene: TRBV7-9
d_gene: TRBD1

CDR3nt: TGTGCCAGCAGTTCCAAGGGGGATAGGTACTTC
CDR3aa: CASSSKGDRYF
j_gene: TRBJ2-4
abundance: -
v_gene: TRBV12-3/TRBV12-4
d_gene: -

CDR3nt: TGTGCCAGCAGTCCCCATGACAGGGGGCCGGGGGGGCAGTACTTC
CDR3aa: CASSPHDRGPGGQYF
j_gene: TRBJ2-7
abundance: -
v_gene: TRBV12-3/TRBV12-4
d_gene: TRBD1

CDR3nt: TGTGCCAGCAGTTACGGGGTGCGATCCAACTATGGCTTCACCTTC
CDR3aa: CASSYGVRSNYGFTF
j_gene: TRBJ1-2
abundance: -
v_gene: TRBV6-2/TRBV6-3
d_gene: -

CDR3nt: TGCAGTGCTAGGGGACTAGGGACAGGCACCGGTATCGAGCAGTACTTC
CDR3aa: CSARGLGTGTGIEQYF
j_gene: TRBJ2-7
abundance: few
v_gene: TRBV20-1
d_gene: -

CDR3nt: TGTGCCAGCAGCGCGGGACAGGGGATAGGTGGGCAGCCCCAGCATTTT
CDR3aa: CASSAGQGIGGQPQHF
j_gene: TRBJ1-5
abundance: -
v_gene: TRBV2
d_gene: TRBD1

CDR3nt: TGTGCCAGCCGAGCTTACGGTGACTTGCCCACAGATGCGCAGTATTTT
CDR3aa: CASRAYGDLPTDAQYF
j_gene: TRBJ2-3
abundance: -
v_gene: TRBV7-6
d_gene: -

CDR3nt: TGTGCCAGCAGCCGCCCCCCGGAGACCCAGTACTTC
CDR3aa: CASSRPPETQYF
j_gene: TRBJ2-5
abundance: many
v_gene: TRBV7-3
d_gene: -

CDR3nt: TGCGCCAGCAGCTTGGGGGCCTCGACAGGGTATCGCATAGATACGCAGTATTTT
CDR3aa: CASSLGASTGYRIDTQYF
j_gene: TRBJ2-3
abundance: -
v_gene: TRBV5-1
d_gene: TRBD1

CDR3nt: TGCGCCAGCGAGCGGGAGGGCCGCCGGAATGAGCAGTTCTTC
CDR3aa: CASEREGRRNEQFF
j_gene: TRBJ2-1
abundance: -
v_gene: TRBV5-1
d_gene: TRBD2

CDR3nt: TGTGCCAGCAGCCAGCTCTCTAGCGCGGGGGCCTACAATGAGCAGTTCTTC
CDR3aa: CASSQLSSAGAYNEQFF
j_gene: TRBJ2-1
abundance: few
v_gene: TRBV14
d_gene: TRBD2

CDR3nt: TGTGCCAGCAGATCAACTAGCGGGGTAAGGAATGAGCAGTTCTTC
CDR3aa: CASRSTSGVRNEQFF
j_gene: TRBJ2-1
abundance: -
v_gene: TRBV6-2/TRBV6-3
d_gene: TRBD2

CDR3nt: TGTGCCAGCAGTTTAAGGATGGCAGGCATACAAGAGACCCAGTACTTC
CDR3aa: CASSLRMAGIQETQYF
j_gene: TRBJ2-5
abundance: -
v_gene: TRBV27
d_gene: -

CDR3nt: TGTGCCTCCCGGGGGGGGTTCAATCAGCCCCAGCATTTT
CDR3aa: CASRGGFNQPQHF
j_gene: TRBJ1-5
abundance: few
v_gene: TRBV10-3
d_gene: -

CDR3nt: TGTGCCAGTAGTATTAAAACGACCGTCTACGAGCAGTACTTC
CDR3aa: CASSIKTTVYEQYF
j_gene: TRBJ2-7
abundance: -
v_gene: TRBV19
d_gene: -

CDR3nt: TGTGCCAGCAGCCGGGGGTTCTCCCAAGAGACCCAGTACTTC
CDR3aa: CASSRGFSQETQYF
j_gene: TRBJ2-5
abundance: few
v_gene: TRBV7-7
d_gene: -

CDR3nt: TGTGCCAGCAGCTTCGGGACAGCGAGCTCCTACGAGCAGTACTTC
CDR3aa: CASSFGTASSYEQYF
j_gene: TRBJ2-7
abundance: few
v_gene: TRBV7-9
d_gene: TRBD1

CDR3nt: TGTGCCAGCAGTTACTCGACGGGCGATACGCAGTATTTT
CDR3aa: CASSYSTGDTQYF
j_gene: TRBJ2-3
abundance: many
v_gene: TRBV6-2/TRBV6-3
d_gene: -

CDR3nt: TGTGCCAGCTCACCTATACAGGGTCCCGGGGCCAACGTCCTGACTTTC
CDR3aa: CASSPIQGPGANVLTF
j_gene: TRBJ2-6
abundance: -
v_gene: TRBV18
d_gene: -

CDR3nt: TGTGCCAGCAGCAAGCGAGACAGGGCACTCAATGAGCAGTTCTTC
CDR3aa: CASSKRDRALNEQFF
j_gene: TRBJ2-1
abundance: -
v_gene: TRBV21-1
d_gene: -

CDR3nt: TGTGCCGGCAGTGATGGGGAATCTCGCATGTCCTATGGCTACACCTTC
CDR3aa: CAGSDGESRMSYGYTF
j_gene: TRBJ1-2
abundance: -
v_gene: TRBV27
d_gene: -

CDR3nt: TGTGCCAGCAGCTTAGCGCCCGCTAGCCAAGCGACCCAGTACTTC
CDR3aa: CASSLAPASQATQYF
j_gene: TRBJ2-5
abundance: few
v_gene: TRBV7-3
d_gene: -

CDR3nt: TGTACCAGTCAGCGGGGGGGTGCCTACAATGAGCAGTTCTTC
CDR3aa: CTSQRGGAYNEQFF
j_gene: TRBJ2-1
abundance: -
v_gene: TRBV6-6
d_gene: TRBD2

CDR3nt: TGCGCCAGCAGCTTCTTCCCAGATTCTGGGGCCAACGTCCTGACTTTC
CDR3aa: CASSFFPDSGANVLTF
j_gene: TRBJ2-6
abundance: many
v_gene: TRBV5-1
d_gene: -

CDR3nt: TGTGCCAGCAGCGTAGTTTCTGGACTAGCGGGAGATACGCAGTATTTT
CDR3aa: CASSVVSGLAGDTQYF
j_gene: TRBJ2-3
abundance: -
v_gene: TRBV9
d_gene: TRBD2

CDR3nt: TGTGCCACCAGTGACAGGACAGGGGCGAACACCGGGGAGCTGTTTTTT
CDR3aa: CATSDRTGANTGELFF
j_gene: TRBJ2-2
abundance: -
v_gene: TRBV24-1
d_gene: TRBD1

CDR3nt: TGCAGTGTTAGAGACGGGAGGGGAGACAATGAGCAGTTCTTC
CDR3aa: CSVRDGRGDNEQFF
j_gene: TRBJ2-1
abundance: -
v_gene: TRBV20-1
d_gene: TRBD2

CDR3nt: TGCGCCAGCAGCTTGGACGATGTCCTTCGGGCAGGGCCGACAGATACGCAGTATTTT
CDR3aa: CASSLDDVLRAGPTDTQYF
j_gene: TRBJ2-3
abundance: -
v_gene: TRBV5-1
d_gene: -

CDR3nt: TGCAGTGCTAGAGTACTAGCGGGGAAAACCTACGAGCAGTACTTC
CDR3aa: CSARVLAGKTYEQYF
j_gene: TRBJ2-7
abundance: -
v_gene: TRBV20-1
d_gene: TRBD2

CDR3nt: TGTGCCAGCAGGGGGGCCCGTGGGAAACTGTTTTTT
CDR3aa: CASRGARGKLFF
j_gene: TRBJ1-4
abundance: -
v_gene: TRBV6-5
d_gene: -

CDR3nt: TGCAGCGTCCCAGCTGGGCACAATGAGCAGTTCTTC
CDR3aa: CSVPAGHNEQFF
j_gene: TRBJ2-1
abundance: -
v_gene: TRBV29-1
d_gene: -

CDR3nt: TGTGCCAGCAGCCGGACAGGGGGCGCTTCACCCCTCCACTTT
CDR3aa: CASSRTGGASPLHF
j_gene: TRBJ1-6
abundance: many
v_gene: TRBV12-3/TRBV12-4
d_gene: TRBD1

CDR3nt: TGTGCCAGCAGCAACACAGACGTAGAGACCCAGTACTTC
CDR3aa: CASSNTDVETQYF
j_gene: TRBJ2-5
abundance: -
v_gene: TRBV21-1
d_gene: -

CDR3nt: TGTGCCAGCAGTTTATCTCTAGCGCGCTCCTACAATGAGCAGTTCTTC
CDR3aa: CASSLSLARSYNEQFF
j_gene: TRBJ2-1
abundance: few
v_gene: TRBV27
d_gene: -

CDR3nt: TGTGCCAGCACCTCGAGACAGGGGTCGGTAACCGGGGAGCTGTTTTTT
CDR3aa: CASTSRQGSVTGELFF
j_gene: TRBJ2-2
abundance: -
v_gene: TRBV11-1
d_gene: TRBD1

CDR3nt: TGTGCCATCAGCCTTAAAGGGTCAACAGATACGCAGTATTTT
CDR3aa: CAISLKGSTDTQYF
j_gene: TRBJ2-3
abundance: -
v_gene: TRBV10-3
d_gene: -

CDR3nt: TGTGCCAGCAGCGTAGGATACGGGACTAGAAATGAGCAGTTCTTC
CDR3aa: CASSVGYGTRNEQFF
j_gene: TRBJ2-1
abundance: -
v_gene: TRBV9
d_gene: TRBD2

CDR3nt: TGTGCCAGCAGTTACCGGGGAGGTGAGCAGTACTTC
CDR3aa: CASSYRGGEQYF
j_gene: TRBJ2-7
abundance: -
v_gene: TRBV6-6
d_gene: -

CDR3nt: TGTGCCAGCCCCACGGGGTACGGAGAGACCCAGTACTTC
CDR3aa: CASPTGYGETQYF
j_gene: TRBJ2-5
abundance: few
v_gene: TRBV14
d_gene: -